This T cell receptor beta chain was obtained from a study of shared clonotypes between healthy human individuals. Assay: immunoSEQ multiplex PCR; the TCRdb copy retains only in-frame clones and omits some. Of 2.3 million or so clones detected, over 90% appear once; the ten largest clones hold about 0.41%. The ends were cut back, 9 bases at V and 8 bases at J, with 16 bases in the middle. The CDR3 length is 12 residues. The germline CDR1 and CDR2 sequences are SGHTA and FQGNSA. Donors were healthy HIV-negative adults without recent acute infections or vaccinations. The chain uses TRBV7-2 and TRBJ1-2, with D possibly being TRBD1 (6 bases). The clonotype was recovered from a man aged 18 to 29 in good health. Some clones in this sample may be carry-over from other donors' samples. The sequenced sample was naive CD4+ T cells from PBMCs. Subset meaning: CD45RA+ positively selected. The CDR3 region is CARSGGGLGYTF. The CDR3 DNA reads TGTGCCAGGTCCGGTGGGGGGCTCGGCTACACCTTC.